These T cell receptor beta chains were read from a single sample in a study of blood T cell repertoires in COVID-19. Sequenced by immunoSEQ multiplex PCR; TCRdb stores in-frame clones only, minus some. The sample records roughly 150,000 clones, approximately 80% being singletons. Material: PBMCs or T cells enriched from blood (not recorded which). These receptors came from a man aged 65-85 years who had been exposed to COVID-19. Each CDR3 is given with its conserved first and last residue. Fields, in order: J gene, D gene, CDR3 length, V gene, clone size, CDR3 DNA, CDR3 protein. A D gene is named only where the DNA matches it firmly. Where a row states a size, it is once, few, many or the class of an expanded clone; other rows omit it.

J: TRBJ2-7; D: .; length: 15; V: TRBV11-2; size: .; DNA: TGTGCCAGCAGCTTCGGCCGGGGGAGCTCCTACGAGCAGTACTTC; CDR3: CASSFGRGSSYEQYF
J: TRBJ2-3; D: TRBD2; length: 15; V: TRBV19; size: .; DNA: TGTGCCAGTAGAGGGGCGGAAGCGGGAGCAGATACGCAGTATTTT; CDR3: CASRGAEAGADTQYF
J: TRBJ2-7; D: TRBD2; length: 14; V: TRBV9; size: .; DNA: TGTGCCAGCAGCCGGGCGGGGGAGTCCTACGAGCAGTACTTC; CDR3: CASSRAGESYEQYF
J: TRBJ1-2; D: .; length: 16; V: TRBV7-8; size: few; DNA: TGTGCCAGCAGCTGGGGGCTCCGACAGACCTCCCTTGGCTACACCTTC; CDR3: CASSWGLRQTSLGYTF
J: TRBJ1-5; D: TRBD1; length: 17; V: TRBV4-1; size: .; DNA: TGCGCCAGCAGCGGACACTCCAGGGGGCCCCTGGTACGGCCCCAGCATTTT; CDR3: CASSGHSRGPLVRPQHF
J: TRBJ2-7; D: TRBD1; length: 12; V: TRBV14; size: .; DNA: TGTGCCAGCAGCCGATATAGGGACAGGGGGGACTTC; CDR3: CASSRYRDRGDF
J: TRBJ1-6; D: .; length: 15; V: TRBV5-8; size: .; DNA: TGTGCCAGCAGCTTGGAACGGGGGGTAAATTCACCCCTCCACTTT; CDR3: CASSLERGVNSPLHF
J: TRBJ2-3; D: .; length: 14; V: TRBV7-2; size: .; DNA: TGTGCCAGCAGCACCCGCACTAGCACAGATACGCAGTATTTT; CDR3: CASSTRTSTDTQYF
J: TRBJ1-1; D: TRBD1; length: 13; V: TRBV2; size: .; DNA: TGTGCCAGCAGTGGGCAGGGGGTCACTGAAGCTTTCTTT; CDR3: CASSGQGVTEAFF
J: TRBJ1-2; D: .; length: 13; V: TRBV29-1; size: .; DNA: TGCAGCGTTGAAGACCTGTTGCGGGCTGGCTACACCTTC; CDR3: CSVEDLLRAGYTF
J: TRBJ1-1; D: TRBD1; length: 16; V: TRBV5-5; size: .; DNA: TGTGCCAGCAGCTTGGTCGGGACAGGGCGAAACACTGAAGCTTTCTTT; CDR3: CASSLVGTGRNTEAFF
J: TRBJ1-5; D: .; length: 14; V: TRBV28; size: .; DNA: TGTGCCAGCAGCTTCCGGCAGGGAGGGCAGCCCCAGCATTTT; CDR3: CASSFRQGGQPQHF
J: TRBJ1-5; D: TRBD1; length: 16; V: TRBV7-9; size: .; DNA: TGTGCCAGCAGCCCTACAGGGGTGGAAGGCAATCAGCCCCAGCATTTT; CDR3: CASSPTGVEGNQPQHF
J: TRBJ2-1; D: TRBD2; length: 15; V: TRBV5-1; size: .; DNA: TGCGCCAGCAGCTTACTAGCGGGGGCCTACAATGAGCAGTTCTTC; CDR3: CASSLLAGAYNEQFF
J: TRBJ2-3; D: .; length: 15; V: TRBV6-5; size: .; DNA: TGTGCCAGCAGTTACGAGCTGAGGCGCACAGATACGCAGTATTTT; CDR3: CASSYELRRTDTQYF
J: TRBJ1-3; D: .; length: 14; V: TRBV6-1; size: .; DNA: TGTGCCAGCAGTGAACGGGCAGGGGTAAACACCATATATTTT; CDR3: CASSERAGVNTIYF
J: TRBJ2-2; D: TRBD2; length: 16; V: TRBV18; size: .; DNA: TGTGCCAGCTCACCCGGACTAGCGGCGAACACCGGGGAGCTGTTTTTT; CDR3: CASSPGLAANTGELFF
J: TRBJ1-1; D: .; length: 16; V: TRBV18; size: .; DNA: TGTGCCAGCTCACCACGGGTCCCAGGGGCCGGGGCTGAAGCTTTCTTT; CDR3: CASSPRVPGAGAEAFF
J: TRBJ2-7; D: TRBD2; length: 14; V: TRBV28; size: .; DNA: TGTGCCAGCAGGCTGCAGCGTCTAGCGGGTGAGCAGTACTTC; CDR3: CASRLQRLAGEQYF